These 9 T cell receptor beta chains share one sample of origin, sequenced in a study of identical twins. In TCRdb, the 5' RACE reads were re-called with MiXCR into one record per CDR3 protein. This table holds approximately 550,000 distinct CDR3 sequences, around 22% found once. These data were also filed under a second study, of yellow fever vaccine responses in identical twins.

Sequencing input: CD4+ T cells sorted from blood. These receptors all come from a woman between 18 and 30 years old in good health.

This clonotype was detected a few times. The chain recombines TRBV28 with TRBJ2-7; D possibly corresponds to TRBD1 (5 bases). V was pared by 8 bases and J by 3 bases, with 14 bases between. The germline gives CDR1 MDHEN, CDR2 SYDVKM. This CDR3 contains 13 residues. The CDR3 DNA follows: TGTGCCAGCGGGGCCAGAAACTTCTACGAGCAGTACTTC. It encodes CASGARNFYEQYF.

This rearrangement joins TRBV9 to TRBJ2-1, with a possible D match to TRBD2 (7 bases). The CDR3 spans 15 residues. Trimming removed 5 bases at V and 5 bases at J, with 17 bases between. The germline V gene has CDR1 SGDLS and CDR2 YYNGEE. The CDR3 DNA reads TGTGCCAGCAGGGCCGGGGGGCGTTCGGACAATGAGCAGTTCTTC. This codes for CASRAGGRSDNEQFF.

In this sample, this clonotype turned up many times. Sequence at one end of the junction differs from germline and may be a read error. This sequence joins TRBV5-1 and TRBJ2-1, with 8 positions matching TRBD1. Germline CDR1 SGHRS, CDR2 YFSETQ. CDR3 length equals 14 residues. CDR3 protein: CASSPGGSYNEQFF. CDR3 in DNA: TGTGCCAGCAGCCCAGGGGGCTCTTACAATGAGCAGTTCTTC.

This chain connects TRBV27 to TRBJ2-7; unclear D gene. In germline, CDR1 is MNHEY, CDR2 SMNVEV (reference sequence). This CDR3 is 15 amino acids long. The germline V and J ends were trimmed by 2 bases and 6 bases, with 17 bases remaining between them. The CDR3, as DNA: TGTGCCAGCAGTTTAAAGCCAGCGCCCACGGCCGAGCAGTACTTC. Its translation: CASSLKPAPTAEQYF.

This rearrangement joins TRBV10-3 to TRBJ2-2; D remains unclear. CDR1 is ENHRY, CDR2 SYGVKD, per germline. The V and J ends lost 6 bases and 3 bases respectively, with 11 bases between them. The CDR3 contains 14 residues. DNA for the CDR3: TGTGCCATCAGGGAGCCGGCGGACACCGGGGAGCTGTTTTTT. Protein: CAIREPADTGELFF.

This clonotype has at least ten counts. This chain uses TRBV5-1 with TRBJ2-2; 12 positions agree with TRBD2. Germline CDR1 and CDR2: SGHRS and YFSETQ. The J segment lost 5 bases and the V segment lost 4 bases, leaving 3 bases of the junction unmatched. This CDR3 has 15 residues. The CDR3 sequence: CASSPTSGSTGELFF. Written as DNA, the CDR3 is TGCGCCAGCAGCCCGACTAGCGGGAGTACCGGGGAGCTGTTTTTT. Full variable domain (outside the CDR3, taken from reference TRBV5-1 and TRBJ2-2): KAGVTQTPRYLIKTRGQQVTLSCSPISGHRSVSWYQQTPGQGLQFLFEYFSETQRNKGNFPGRFSGRQFSNSRSEMNVSTLELGDSALYLCASSPTSGSTGELFFGEGSRLTVL.

The table lists this clonotype with a few counts. The chain links TRBV7-2 to TRBJ2-1; D tentatively reads TRBD1 or TRBD2 (5 bases each). Per germline, CDR1 SGHTA and CDR2 FQGNSA. The germline V and J ends were trimmed by 5 bases and 0 bases, with 11 bases remaining between them. The CDR3 is 15 amino acids. Here the CDR3 DNA reads TGTGCCAGCAGCGGGGGTCCCATCTCCTACAATGAGCAGTTCTTC. This encodes CASSGGPISYNEQFF.

The chain carries TRBV5-1 and TRBJ2-7; D not certain. This CDR3 spans 13 amino acids. The V and J ends lost 0 bases and 5 bases respectively, with 9 bases between them. Germline assignment: CDR1 SGHRS and CDR2 YFSETQ. In DNA, the CDR3 is TGCGCCAGCAGCTTGGCCTGGGGTAACGAGCAGTACTTC. This codes for CASSLAWGNEQYF.

The chain links TRBV6-5 to TRBJ2-5; D tentatively reads TRBD1 or TRBD2 (5 bases each). Germline CDR1 and CDR2: MNHEY and SVGAGI. This CDR3 comprises 18 residues. With 1 base removed from V and 1 base from J, the gap between germline ends came to 19 bases. The CDR3 here is CASSYYTPGRSSQETQYF. The CDR3 region has the DNA TGTGCCAGCAGTTACTACACCCCGGGACGGTCATCCCAAGAGACCCAGTACTTC.